The source of this TCR beta chain is a study of T cells after yellow fever vaccination. The V gene's germline CDR1 is KGHDR and CDR2 SFDVKD. Trimming took 5 bases from V and 3 from J, leaving 11 bases between them. This CDR3 is built from 14 residues. Study-wide findings and caveats: CD4 and CD8 compartments shared a small share of clonotypes, likely from convergent recombination. Most primary-vaccination clones recurred post-booster (approximately 95% CD4, more than 85% CD8). From the bulk population, abundant clonotypes could contaminate and appear within FACS-sorted repertoires.

This clonotype has more than one count but fewer than ten. The antigen remains undetermined. Using its own MiXCR run on the 5' RACE reads, TCRdb lists one record per CDR3 protein. This repertoire shows about 340,000 distinct CDR3 sequences, 3% to 4.5% found once; its top ten account for about 24%. The receptor comes from a man between 18 and 29 years old who received the YFV17D yellow fever vaccine. The chain employs TRBV24-1 and TRBJ2-3, with D possibly matching TRBD1 (7 bases). The sample in question was PBMCs, obtained 5 days after the yellow fever booster vaccination. This CDR3 is CATSVSGGTDTQYF. CDR3 in DNA: TGTGCCACCAGTGTTTCAGGGGGGACAGATACGCAGTATTTT.